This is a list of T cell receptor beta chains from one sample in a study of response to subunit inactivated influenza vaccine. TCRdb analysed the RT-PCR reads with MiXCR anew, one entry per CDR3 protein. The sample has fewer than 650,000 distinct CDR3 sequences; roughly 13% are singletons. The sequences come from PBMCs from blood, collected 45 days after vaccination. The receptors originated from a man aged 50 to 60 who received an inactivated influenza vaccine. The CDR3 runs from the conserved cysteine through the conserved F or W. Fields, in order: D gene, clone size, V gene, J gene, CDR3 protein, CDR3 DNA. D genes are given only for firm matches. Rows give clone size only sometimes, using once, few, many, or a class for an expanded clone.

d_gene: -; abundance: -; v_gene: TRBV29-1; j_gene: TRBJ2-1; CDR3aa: CSVGEGATTYNEQFF; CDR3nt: TGCAGCGTTGGAGAAGGGGCAACTACCTACAATGAGCAGTTCTTC
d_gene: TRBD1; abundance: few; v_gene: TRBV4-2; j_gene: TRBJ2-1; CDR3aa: CASSQTRDRGNEQFF; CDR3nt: TGTGCCAGCAGCCAAACCCGGGACAGGGGGAATGAGCAGTTCTTC
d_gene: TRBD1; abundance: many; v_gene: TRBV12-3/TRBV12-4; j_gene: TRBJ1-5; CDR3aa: CASSLRQGGQPQHF; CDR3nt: TGTGCCAGCAGCTTAAGACAGGGAGGGCAGCCCCAGCATTTT
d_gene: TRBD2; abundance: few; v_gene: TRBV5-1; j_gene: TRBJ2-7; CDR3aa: CASSLGPGTSTYEQYF; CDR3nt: TGCGCCAGCAGCTTGGGCCCCGGGACTAGTACCTACGAGCAGTACTTC
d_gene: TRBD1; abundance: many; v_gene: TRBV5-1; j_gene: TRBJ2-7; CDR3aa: CASSSRTGGSYEQYF; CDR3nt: TGCGCCAGCAGCTCTCGGACAGGGGGGTCGTACGAGCAGTACTTC
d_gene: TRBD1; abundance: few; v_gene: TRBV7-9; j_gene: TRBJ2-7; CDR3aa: CASSHTGEPSYEQYF; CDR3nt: TGTGCCAGCAGCCACACAGGGGAGCCTTCCTACGAGCAGTACTTC
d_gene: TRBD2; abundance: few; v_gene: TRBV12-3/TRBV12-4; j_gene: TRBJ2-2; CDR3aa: CASSPGLHNTGELFF; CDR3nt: TGTGCCAGCAGTCCGGGACTACATAACACCGGGGAGCTGTTTTTT
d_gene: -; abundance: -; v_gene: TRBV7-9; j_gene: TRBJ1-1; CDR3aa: CASSRWMNTEAFF; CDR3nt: TGTGCCAGCAGCCGGTGGATGAACACTGAAGCTTTCTTT
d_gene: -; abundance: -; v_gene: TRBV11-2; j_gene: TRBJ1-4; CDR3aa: CASSFGPRNEKLFF; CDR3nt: TGTGCCAGCAGCTTTGGCCCCAGGAATGAAAAACTGTTTTTT
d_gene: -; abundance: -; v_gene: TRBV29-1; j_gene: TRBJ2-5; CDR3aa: CSVEVHGETQYF; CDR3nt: TGCAGCGTTGAAGTTCACGGAGAGACCCAGTACTTC
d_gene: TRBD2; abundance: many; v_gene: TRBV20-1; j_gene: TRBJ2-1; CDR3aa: CSARFLAVRPSNNEQFF; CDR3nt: TGCAGTGCTAGGTTTCTAGCGGTCCGTCCCTCTAACAATGAGCAGTTCTTC
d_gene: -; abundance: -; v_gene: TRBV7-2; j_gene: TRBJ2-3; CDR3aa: CASSQPLIGDTQYF; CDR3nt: TGTGCCAGCAGCCAACCCCTAATCGGAGATACGCAGTATTTT
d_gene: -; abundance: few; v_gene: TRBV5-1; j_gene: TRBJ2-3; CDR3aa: CASSLLGYSPDTQYF; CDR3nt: TGCGCCAGCAGCTTGTTAGGGTATAGCCCAGATACGCAGTATTTT
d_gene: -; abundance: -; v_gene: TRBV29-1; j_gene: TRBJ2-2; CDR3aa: CSVADGTGELFF; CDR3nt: TGCAGCGTCGCAGACGGCACCGGGGAGCTGTTTTTT
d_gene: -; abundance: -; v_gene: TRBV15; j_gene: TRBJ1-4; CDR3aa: CATSTRATNEKLFF; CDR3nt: TGTGCCACCAGCACCAGGGCAACTAATGAAAAACTGTTTTTT
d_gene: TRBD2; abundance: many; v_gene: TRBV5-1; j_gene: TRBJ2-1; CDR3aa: CASSLQASGNNEQFF; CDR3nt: TGCGCCAGCAGCTTGCAGGCTAGCGGGAACAATGAGCAGTTCTTC
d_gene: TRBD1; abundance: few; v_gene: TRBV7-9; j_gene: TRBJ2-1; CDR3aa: CASSFFRQGLDEQFF; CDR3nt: TGTGCCAGCAGCTTTTTTAGACAGGGTCTTGATGAGCAGTTCTTC
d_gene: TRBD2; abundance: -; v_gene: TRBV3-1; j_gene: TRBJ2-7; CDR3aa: CASSQGAWREEFYEQYF; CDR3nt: TGTGCCAGCAGCCAAGGTGCGTGGCGGGAGGAGTTTTACGAGCAGTACTTC
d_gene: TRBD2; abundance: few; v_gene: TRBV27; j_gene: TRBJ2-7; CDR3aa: CASARGAYEQYF; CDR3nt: TGTGCCAGCGCTCGGGGGGCCTACGAGCAGTACTTC
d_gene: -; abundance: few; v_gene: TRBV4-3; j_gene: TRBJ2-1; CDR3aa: CASSQGPVGASNEQFF; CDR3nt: TGCGCCAGCAGCCAAGGCCCGGTGGGGGCGTCCAATGAGCAGTTCTTC
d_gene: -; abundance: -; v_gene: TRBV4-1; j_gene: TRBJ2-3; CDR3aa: CASSISQSTDTQYF; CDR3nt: TGCGCCAGCAGCATTTCCCAGAGCACAGATACGCAGTATTTT
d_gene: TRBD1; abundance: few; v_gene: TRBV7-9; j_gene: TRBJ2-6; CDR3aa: CASRDRGAGANVLTF; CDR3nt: TGTGCCAGCCGGGACAGGGGAGCTGGGGCCAACGTCCTGACTTTC
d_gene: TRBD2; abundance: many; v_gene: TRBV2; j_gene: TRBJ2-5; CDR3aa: CASSELAGAETQYF; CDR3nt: TGTGCCAGCAGTGAACTAGCGGGAGCTGAGACCCAGTACTTC
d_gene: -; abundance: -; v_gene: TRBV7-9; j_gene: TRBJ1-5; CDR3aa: CASSPGQIGLRQPQHF; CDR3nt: TGTGCCAGCAGCCCCGGACAGATCGGGTTGCGTCAGCCCCAGCATTTT
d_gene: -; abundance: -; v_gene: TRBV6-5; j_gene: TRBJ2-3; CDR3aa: CASSYSMAEWGDTQYF; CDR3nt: TGTGCCAGCAGTTACTCGATGGCGGAATGGGGAGATACGCAGTATTTT
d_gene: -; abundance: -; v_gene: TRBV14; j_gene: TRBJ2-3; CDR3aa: CASSSYWGDTQYF; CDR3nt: TGTGCCAGCAGTTCCTACTGGGGGGATACGCAGTATTTT
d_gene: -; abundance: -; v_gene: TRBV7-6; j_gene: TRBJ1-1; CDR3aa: CASSPGIGSPEAFF; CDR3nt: TGTGCCAGCAGCCCTGGGATAGGGTCCCCTGAAGCTTTCTTT
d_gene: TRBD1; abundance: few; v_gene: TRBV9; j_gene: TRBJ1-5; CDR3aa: CASSVGSGGQPQHF; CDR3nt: TGTGCCAGCAGCGTAGGTTCAGGGGGTCAGCCCCAGCATTTT
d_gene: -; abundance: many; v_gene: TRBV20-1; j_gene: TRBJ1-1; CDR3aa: CSARTGNTEAFF; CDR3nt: TGCAGTGCTAGGACAGGGAACACTGAAGCTTTCTTT
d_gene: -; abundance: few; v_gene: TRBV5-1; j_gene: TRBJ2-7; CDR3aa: CASSLSQGTDEQYF; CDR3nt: TGCGCCAGCAGCTTGTCCCAGGGGACCGACGAGCAGTACTTC
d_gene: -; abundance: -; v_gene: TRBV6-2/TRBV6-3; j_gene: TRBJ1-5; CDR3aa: CASSYSSRILGEPQHF; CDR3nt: TGTGCCAGCAGTTACTCATCGCGAATTCTTGGTGAGCCCCAGCATTTT
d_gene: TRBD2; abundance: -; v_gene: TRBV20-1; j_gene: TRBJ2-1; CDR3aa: CSAPDRTGGWEQFF; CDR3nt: TGCAGTGCTCCGGACCGGACGGGGGGGTGGGAGCAGTTCTTC
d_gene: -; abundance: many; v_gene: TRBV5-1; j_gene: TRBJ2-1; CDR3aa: CASSLEIRHNEQFF; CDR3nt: TGCGCCAGCAGCTTGGAGATTAGACACAATGAGCAGTTCTTC
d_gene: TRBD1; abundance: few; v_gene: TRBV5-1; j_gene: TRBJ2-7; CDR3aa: CASSRTPGQEPYEQYF; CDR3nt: TGCGCCAGCAGCCGAACACCGGGACAGGAACCCTACGAGCAGTACTTC
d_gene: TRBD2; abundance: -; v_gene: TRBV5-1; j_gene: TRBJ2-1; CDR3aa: CASSLETSGAYNEQFF; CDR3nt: TGCGCCAGCAGCTTGGAGACTAGCGGGGCCTACAATGAGCAGTTCTTC